This is a list of T cell receptor beta chains from one sample in a study of T cells in Graves' hyperthyroidism and ophthalmopathy. TCRdb itself ran the multiplex PCR reads through MiXCR, one entry per CDR3 protein. The table records 500,000 to 750,000 distinct CDR3 sequences, 46% of them present only once. The sample comprised peripheral blood or thyroid tissue (not recorded which). Receptors were obtained from a woman aged 18-29 years with Graves' hyperthyroidism. The CDR3 runs from the conserved cysteine through the conserved F or W. D genes are given only for firm matches. Clone size appears in some rows only: once, few, many, or a class for an expanded clone.

size: many
V: TRBV20-1
J: TRBJ1-1
D: .
DNA: TGCAGTGCTTCGAAGAACAGACAGAACACTGAAGCTTTCTTT
CDR3: CSASKNRQNTEAFF

size: .
V: TRBV4-3
J: TRBJ2-2
D: .
DNA: TGCGCCAGCAGCCAAGCTCGAGACCTTATGATGAACACCGGGGAGCTGTTTTTT
CDR3: CASSQARDLMMNTGELFF

size: few
V: TRBV5-5
J: TRBJ1-1
D: TRBD1
DNA: TGTGCCAGCAGTCGTCGACAGGGGGGCTACATGGACACTGAAGCTTTCTTT
CDR3: CASSRRQGGYMDTEAFF

size: many
V: TRBV12-3/TRBV12-4
J: TRBJ1-1
D: .
DNA: TGTGCCAGCAGTTTTAGGGAAAACACTGAAGCTTTCTTT
CDR3: CASSFRENTEAFF

size: .
V: TRBV19
J: TRBJ2-1
D: .
DNA: TGTGCCAGTAGCGAGAGGTCGGGCGGTAACTACAATGAGCAGTTCTTC
CDR3: CASSERSGGNYNEQFF

size: many
V: TRBV6-5
J: TRBJ1-5
D: TRBD1
DNA: TGTGCCAGCAGTTACGGACAGGGAGGCAATCAGCCCCAGCATTTT
CDR3: CASSYGQGGNQPQHF

size: many
V: TRBV29-1
J: TRBJ1-1
D: .
DNA: TGCAGCGTTGAAGAGGGCCTGGACACTGAAGCTTTCTTT
CDR3: CSVEEGLDTEAFF

size: .
V: TRBV14
J: TRBJ1-1
D: TRBD1
DNA: TGTGCCAGCAGCCGACAGGGTTGGGGGAACACTGAAGCTTTCTTT
CDR3: CASSRQGWGNTEAFF

size: many
V: TRBV20-1
J: TRBJ2-2
D: TRBD1
DNA: TGCAGTGCTAGAGGTCGGAGGACAGGGGAGACCGGGGAGCTGTTTTTT
CDR3: CSARGRRTGETGELFF

size: .
V: TRBV20-1
J: TRBJ1-2
D: .
DNA: TGCAGTGCGGGGGAAGACTTCGCCGGACCGTATGGCTACACCTTC
CDR3: CSAGEDFAGPYGYTF

size: many
V: TRBV5-1
J: TRBJ1-1
D: .
DNA: TGCGCCAGCAGCTTGGACAAGGGCACTGAAGCTTTCTTT
CDR3: CASSLDKGTEAFF

size: .
V: TRBV7-8
J: TRBJ2-7
D: TRBD1
DNA: TGTGCCTGGAGCGGATACGGGACAGGGCTCTACGAGCAGTACTTC
CDR3: CAWSGYGTGLYEQYF

size: few
V: TRBV28
J: TRBJ1-5
D: TRBD1
DNA: TGTGCCAGCAGTTTATGGCTGACAGGGGTACTTTCCCAGCATTTT
CDR3: CASSLWLTGVLSQHF

size: many
V: TRBV3-1
J: TRBJ1-5
D: .
DNA: TGTGCCAGCAGCCAAGGTTCGGGGGCGCGAGGTCAGCCCCAGCATTTT
CDR3: CASSQGSGARGQPQHF

size: .
V: TRBV7-2
J: TRBJ2-5
D: .
DNA: TGTGCCAGTTCGGGACCATCCCAAGAGACCCAGTACTTC
CDR3: CASSGPSQETQYF

size: few
V: TRBV5-4
J: TRBJ2-7
D: TRBD2
DNA: TGTGCCAGCAGCCCCGCGACACTAGCGGGAGGGCGGGAGCAGTACTTC
CDR3: CASSPATLAGGREQYF

size: few
V: TRBV6-5
J: TRBJ1-4
D: .
DNA: TGTGCCAGCAGTTACGGGGCAGCAGGAAAAGAAAAACTGTTTTTT
CDR3: CASSYGAAGKEKLFF

size: .
V: TRBV11-2
J: TRBJ2-1
D: .
DNA: TGTGCCAGCAGCTTAGAAATAACTAGTCCGGTCTATGAGCAGTTCTTC
CDR3: CASSLEITSPVYEQFF

size: once
V: TRBV20-1
J: TRBJ2-5
D: .
DNA: TGCAGTGCTAGCTGGGCCCAGTACTTC
CDR3: CSASWAQYF

size: .
V: TRBV20-1
J: TRBJ1-1
D: .
DNA: TGCAGTGCTAGCCAGGGACATAGCACTGAAGCTTTCTTT
CDR3: CSASQGHSTEAFF

size: many
V: TRBV7-2
J: TRBJ1-5
D: TRBD1
DNA: TGTGCCAGCAGCCCAAACAGGGGACATCAGCCCCAGCATTTT
CDR3: CASSPNRGHQPQHF

size: few
V: TRBV12-3/TRBV12-4
J: TRBJ2-3
D: .
DNA: TGTGCCAGCAGTTTTGAAGCGGCCACAGATACGCAGTATTTT
CDR3: CASSFEAATDTQYF

size: .
V: TRBV5-6
J: TRBJ1-2
D: .
DNA: TGTGCCAGCAGCTTGAGATATGGAGCTAACTATGGCTACACCTTC
CDR3: CASSLRYGANYGYTF

size: many
V: TRBV5-1
J: TRBJ2-5
D: .
DNA: TGCGCCAGCAGCCCTGGAGCCAGCCAAGAGACCCAGTACTTC
CDR3: CASSPGASQETQYF

size: .
V: TRBV2
J: TRBJ2-5
D: .
DNA: TGTGCCAGCAGTTTTGGGCGAGACTCGGAGACCCAGTACTTC
CDR3: CASSFGRDSETQYF

size: many
V: TRBV6-6
J: TRBJ2-7
D: .
DNA: TGTGCCAGCAGCCCCGGCAGGGTAGGGGAGCAGTACTTC
CDR3: CASSPGRVGEQYF

size: many
V: TRBV20-1
J: TRBJ1-2
D: TRBD1
DNA: TGCAGTGCTAGAGATATAGGACAGGGAAACTATGGCTACACCTTC
CDR3: CSARDIGQGNYGYTF

size: many
V: TRBV6-6
J: TRBJ2-2
D: TRBD2
DNA: TGTGCCAGCAGTTATGGTCTAGCGGGAGGGTACGGGGAGCTGTTTTTT
CDR3: CASSYGLAGGYGELFF

size: .
V: TRBV7-2
J: TRBJ1-1
D: .
DNA: TGTGCCAGCAGCTTGATGAAGCGGGATTCGAACACTGAAGCTTTCTTT
CDR3: CASSLMKRDSNTEAFF

size: .
V: TRBV7-8
J: TRBJ2-6
D: TRBD2
DNA: TGTGCCAGCAGCGTAGCTAGCGGGAGGGCCAACGTCCTGACTTTC
CDR3: CASSVASGRANVLTF

size: many
V: TRBV15
J: TRBJ1-2
D: .
DNA: TGTGCCACCAGCAGAGACGGCAACTATGGCTACACCTTC
CDR3: CATSRDGNYGYTF

size: .
V: TRBV10-3
J: TRBJ1-1
D: TRBD1
DNA: TGTGCCTCCACAGGGGCCACTGAAGCTTTCTTT
CDR3: CASTGATEAFF

size: .
V: TRBV7-9
J: TRBJ2-5
D: TRBD2
DNA: TGTGCCAGCATCCGAGCGGGACCCGAGACCCAGTACTTC
CDR3: CASIRAGPETQYF

size: .
V: TRBV29-1
J: TRBJ1-2
D: TRBD1
DNA: TGCAGCGTGGGACAGGGTATTAGGAGCGGCTATGGCTACACCTTC
CDR3: CSVGQGIRSGYGYTF

size: .
V: TRBV27
J: TRBJ1-2
D: TRBD1
DNA: TGTGCCAGCAGTTTACACCCCCGGACCGGGACAGAGTTTGGCTACACCTTC
CDR3: CASSLHPRTGTEFGYTF

size: many
V: TRBV12-3/TRBV12-4
J: TRBJ1-6
D: TRBD1
DNA: TGTGCCGGCAGTACCACCGGGACAGGGACTTCACCCCTCCACTTT
CDR3: CAGSTTGTGTSPLHF

size: .
V: TRBV14
J: TRBJ2-7
D: .
DNA: TGTGCCTGCAGCCGACAGGCCTACGAGCAGTACTTC
CDR3: CACSRQAYEQYF

size: .
V: TRBV7-6
J: TRBJ1-6
D: .
DNA: TGTGCCAGCAGCGAAGGGGGGGGCAACTATAATTCACCCCTCCACTTT
CDR3: CASSEGGGNYNSPLHF

size: .
V: TRBV2
J: TRBJ1-4
D: .
DNA: TGTGCCAGCGCACGGACTAGCGGTCTGGAGGAAAAACTGTTTTTT
CDR3: CASARTSGLEEKLFF

size: many
V: TRBV20-1
J: TRBJ1-2
D: .
DNA: TGCAGTGGGACCGAGGGCAGCGCCAACTATGGCTACACCTTC
CDR3: CSGTEGSANYGYTF

size: .
V: TRBV2
J: TRBJ1-6
D: .
DNA: TGTGCCAGCAGTGCGGACCGGGGCGCTTCACCCCTCCACTTT
CDR3: CASSADRGASPLHF

size: once
V: TRBV29-1
J: TRBJ1-1
D: .
DNA: TGCAGCGTTGAAGGGTCCCACTCTGGCATTGAAGCTTTCTTT
CDR3: CSVEGSHSGIEAFF

size: many
V: TRBV5-1
J: TRBJ2-7
D: .
DNA: TGCGCCAGCAGCTTGGTAAGGGTCGGCTACGAGCAGTACTTC
CDR3: CASSLVRVGYEQYF

size: many
V: TRBV14
J: TRBJ2-6
D: .
DNA: TGTGCCAGCAGCCAAGGACTAGGGGCCAACGTCCTGACTTTC
CDR3: CASSQGLGANVLTF

size: .
V: TRBV12-3/TRBV12-4
J: TRBJ2-3
D: TRBD2
DNA: TGTGCCAGCAGTTCGGGACTAGCAGCGGTAGATACGCAGTATTTT
CDR3: CASSSGLAAVDTQYF

size: .
V: TRBV20-1
J: TRBJ2-7
D: TRBD2
DNA: TGCAGTGCTACCGAGGGACTAGCGGACTACGAGCAGTACTTC
CDR3: CSATEGLADYEQYF

size: many
V: TRBV6-5
J: TRBJ1-1
D: .
DNA: TGTGCCAGCAGTTACTCGATCGGACAGCCGAACACTGAAGCTTTCTTT
CDR3: CASSYSIGQPNTEAFF

size: few
V: TRBV4-1
J: TRBJ1-5
D: TRBD1
DNA: TGCGCCAGCAGCCAAGATGGCCTTCTGGCAGGGGGTAGCCAGCCCCAGCATTTT
CDR3: CASSQDGLLAGGSQPQHF

size: once
V: TRBV7-2
J: TRBJ2-3
D: .
DNA: TGCGCCAGCAGCTTGGAAGACAGCACAGATACGCAGTATTTT
CDR3: CASSLEDSTDTQYF

size: many
V: TRBV24-1
J: TRBJ1-5
D: TRBD1
DNA: TGTGCCACCAGTGGTCCCCGGGACAGGGACGGTCAGCCCCAGCATTTT
CDR3: CATSGPRDRDGQPQHF

size: .
V: TRBV19
J: TRBJ1-2
D: .
DNA: TGTGCCATTCCGGGTATTAACTATGGCTACACCTTC
CDR3: CAIPGINYGYTF

size: .
V: TRBV10-3
J: TRBJ2-7
D: .
DNA: TGTGCCAATTTGGAGGGACTGTGGTACGAGCAGTACTTC
CDR3: CANLEGLWYEQYF